These T cell receptor beta chains were read from a single sample in a study of blood T cells in healthy people across ages. TCRdb itself ran the 5' RACE reads through MiXCR, one entry per CDR3 protein. The profile shows nearly 800,000 distinct CDR3 sequences, 20% to 30% of them singletons. These same data were also listed under a study on T cells of mothers and their children.

Input material: blood. These receptors were obtained from a boy aged 10-17 years in good health. Each CDR3 is given with its conserved first and last residue.

v_call | cdr3_aa
TRBV4-3 | CASSQASGGVTDTQYF
TRBV7-8 | CASSLAGLGELFF
TRBV12-3/TRBV12-4 | CASSWDSEQFF
TRBV18 | CASSPSTNTEAFF
TRBV7-9 | CASRKADGEAFF
TRBV5-1 | CASSLSAYTEAFF
TRBV10-3 | CAISGRQGGEKLFF
TRBV3-1 | CASSQVAAGGREVDTQYF
TRBV20-1 | CSARQSGFLEREQYF
TRBV12-3/TRBV12-4 | CASSLSRVGQPQHF
TRBV2 | CASSPPGQGVNSPLHF